This paragraph reports one T cell receptor (beta chain). This entry comes from a study of blood T cells in healthy people across ages. The study drew donors from healthy Caucasian individuals in Russia aged roughly 6 to 90. Peripheral blood, 9.5 to 10 milliliters per donor, was collected. Next came a second PCR, run for about 6 to 11 cycles, which used a sample-barcoded 5' primer along with a J-beta primer mix. TCRdb called the 5' RACE reads again in MiXCR, with one record for every CDR3 protein. Among roughly 2 million distinct CDR3 sequences, 49% were seen once, and the ten largest hold 2.1%. CDR1 and CDR2 from the germline V gene are SQVTM and ANQGSEA. J was trimmed by 5 bases and V by 2 bases; bases with no gene match: 9. The CDR3 spans 15 residues.

V is TRBV29-1 and J is TRBJ2-3; the match to TRBD1 covers 8 bases. The clonotype comes from a woman aged 40 to 50 in good health. The sequencing input was blood. The CDR3 sequence: CSVENLTGAGDTQYF. As DNA, the CDR3 is TGCAGCGTTGAAAATTTGACAGGGGCTGGAGATACGCAGTATTTT.